Listed below are T cell receptor beta chains from one sample, sequenced in a study of blood T cell repertoires in COVID-19. Using immunoSEQ multiplex PCR, the repertoire was profiled, and TCRdb retains in-frame clones only, with some absent. The sample carries 150,000 to 200,000 clones, approximately 87% recorded once. What was sequenced was peripheral blood. These receptor sequences come from a woman in her sixties or seventies with COVID-19, enrolled during active disease. CDR3s include the opening cysteine and the closing phenylalanine or tryptophan. The order of the fields is CDR3 protein, CDR3 DNA, CDR3 length, J gene, D gene, V gene, clone size. The D gene is left open where the match is weak. Only some rows state a clone size, as once, few, many or a class for expanded clones.

CDR3: CASSARTGGTGYTF; DNA: TGTGCCAGCAGCGCGAGGACAGGGGGCACTGGCTACACCTTC; length: 14; J: TRBJ1-2; D: TRBD1; V: TRBV11-2; size: .
CDR3: CASRGHGGNNEQFF; DNA: TGTGCCAGCAGGGGTCACGGGGGTAACAATGAGCAGTTCTTC; length: 14; J: TRBJ2-1; D: .; V: TRBV2; size: .
CDR3: CASSVARGGLSNYGYTF; DNA: TGTGCCAGCAGCGTAGCTCGGGGAGGCCTATCTAACTATGGCTACACCTTC; length: 17; J: TRBJ1-2; D: .; V: TRBV9; size: .
CDR3: CSVAGRATHNEQFF; DNA: TGCAGCGTTGCTGGGCGGGCAACTCACAATGAGCAGTTCTTC; length: 14; J: TRBJ2-1; D: .; V: TRBV29-1; size: .
CDR3: CAWSEMTGGGFDF; DNA: TGTGCCTGGAGCGAAATGACAGGGGGCGGGTTTGACTTC; length: 13; J: TRBJ2-7; D: TRBD1; V: TRBV30; size: .
CDR3: CASSSLWDSGYQPQHF; DNA: TGTGCCAGCAGTTCCCTCTGGGACAGCGGTTATCAGCCCCAGCATTTT; length: 16; J: TRBJ1-5; D: TRBD1; V: TRBV6-2/TRBV6-3; size: .
CDR3: CASSGTGGSGNTIYF; DNA: TGCGCCAGCAGTGGGACAGGGGGCAGTGGAAACACCATATATTTT; length: 15; J: TRBJ1-3; D: TRBD1; V: TRBV5-1; size: once
CDR3: CATSDLAGGSYEQYF; DNA: TGTGCCACCAGTGATTTAGCGGGAGGGTCCTACGAGCAGTACTTC; length: 15; J: TRBJ2-7; D: TRBD2; V: TRBV24-1; size: .
CDR3: CASSQNRGVSETQYF; DNA: TGTGCCAGCAGTCAAAACAGGGGGGTAAGCGAGACCCAGTACTTC; length: 15; J: TRBJ2-5; D: TRBD1; V: TRBV28; size: .
CDR3: CASSYVDRANYGYTF; DNA: TGTGCCAGCAGTTACGTGGACAGGGCTAACTATGGCTACACCTTC; length: 15; J: TRBJ1-2; D: TRBD1; V: TRBV6-2/TRBV6-3; size: .
CDR3: CASSQSGAGNEKLFF; DNA: TGTGCCAGCAGCCAATCAGGGGCGGGTAATGAAAAACTGTTTTTT; length: 15; J: TRBJ1-4; D: .; V: TRBV5-6; size: .
CDR3: CASSLEQIMNTEAFF; DNA: TGTGCCAGCAGCTTAGAACAGATCATGAACACTGAAGCTTTCTTT; length: 15; J: TRBJ1-1; D: .; V: TRBV7-2; size: once
CDR3: CASGTSGSNLGYEQYF; DNA: TGTGCCAGCGGAACTAGCGGGAGTAATCTGGGCTACGAGCAGTACTTC; length: 16; J: TRBJ2-7; D: TRBD2; V: TRBV7-2; size: .
CDR3: CAWSESGAYGYTF; DNA: TGTGCCTGGAGTGAATCAGGGGCGTATGGCTACACCTTC; length: 13; J: TRBJ1-2; D: .; V: TRBV30; size: .
CDR3: CASSFSGVASGANVLTF; DNA: TGTGCCAGCAGCTTTAGCGGAGTAGCTTCTGGGGCCAACGTCCTGACTTTC; length: 17; J: TRBJ2-6; D: .; V: TRBV7-9; size: .
CDR3: CAWTVAGVKTQYF; DNA: TGTGCCTGGACGGTAGCGGGAGTAAAGACCCAGTACTTC; length: 13; J: TRBJ2-5; D: TRBD2; V: TRBV30; size: .
CDR3: CASSRAHLATYEQYF; DNA: TGTGCCAGCAGCAGAGCCCATCTAGCTACCTACGAGCAGTACTTC; length: 15; J: TRBJ2-7; D: .; V: TRBV7-2; size: .
CDR3: CASNPTSGRGRDTQYF; DNA: TGTGCCAGCAACCCGACTAGCGGGCGGGGGAGGGATACGCAGTATTTT; length: 16; J: TRBJ2-3; D: TRBD2; V: TRBV6-2/TRBV6-3; size: .
CDR3: CASTASNRWLNYGYTF; DNA: TGTGCCAGCACCGCGAGCAACAGGTGGCTGAACTATGGCTACACCTTC; length: 16; J: TRBJ1-2; D: .; V: TRBV27; size: .
CDR3: CATSAAASNQPQHF; DNA: TGTGCCACCAGTGCCGCCGCGTCCAATCAGCCCCAGCATTTT; length: 14; J: TRBJ1-5; D: .; V: TRBV24-1; size: many
CDR3: CASSGESGRVSSTDTQYF; DNA: TGTGCCAGCAGCGGCGAAAGCGGGAGGGTGTCTAGCACAGATACGCAGTATTTT; length: 18; J: TRBJ2-3; D: TRBD2; V: TRBV13; size: .
CDR3: CASSVGGSYGYTF; DNA: TGTGCCAGCAGCGTAGGCGGCTCCTATGGCTACACCTTC; length: 13; J: TRBJ1-2; D: .; V: TRBV9; size: .
CDR3: CASSIGNQPQHF; DNA: TGTGCCAGTAGTATCGGCAATCAGCCCCAGCATTTT; length: 12; J: TRBJ1-5; D: .; V: TRBV19; size: once
CDR3: CAWSVPPDWGDTEAFF; DNA: TGTGCCTGGAGTGTACCCCCTGACTGGGGGGACACTGAAGCTTTCTTT; length: 16; J: TRBJ1-1; D: .; V: TRBV30; size: few
CDR3: CASSMLASGIYNEQFF; DNA: TGTGCCAGTAGTATGTTGGCTAGCGGGATATACAATGAGCAGTTCTTC; length: 16; J: TRBJ2-1; D: TRBD2; V: TRBV19; size: .
CDR3: CAIRAGTGGNQPQHF; DNA: TGTGCCATCAGAGCCGGGACAGGGGGCAATCAGCCCCAGCATTTT; length: 15; J: TRBJ1-5; D: TRBD1; V: TRBV10-3; size: .
CDR3: CASSQDSTGTGGKLFF; DNA: TGTGCCAGCAGCCAAGATTCTACCGGGACAGGTGGAAAACTGTTTTTT; length: 16; J: TRBJ1-4; D: TRBD1; V: TRBV3-1/TRBV3-2; size: few
CDR3: CASSDVFRDSKGTQYF; DNA: TGCGCCAGCAGTGATGTCTTCCGGGACAGTAAAGGGACCCAGTACTTC; length: 16; J: TRBJ2-5; D: TRBD1; V: TRBV10-2; size: .
CDR3: CASSADSGRMAYEQYF; DNA: TGTGCCAGCAGCGCTGACTCGGGTCGGATGGCCTACGAGCAGTACTTC; length: 16; J: TRBJ2-7; D: .; V: TRBV9; size: .
CDR3: CASSVVDNGYNEQFF; DNA: TGTGCCAGCAGCGTGGTGGACAATGGCTACAATGAGCAGTTCTTC; length: 15; J: TRBJ2-1; D: .; V: TRBV9; size: .
CDR3: CAWSGVYSYNEQFF; DNA: TGTGCCTGGTCAGGGGTTTACTCCTACAATGAGCAGTTCTTC; length: 14; J: TRBJ2-1; D: .; V: TRBV30; size: .
CDR3: CASSQEWGGDQPQHF; DNA: TGCGCCAGCAGCCAAGAGTGGGGGGGGGATCAGCCCCAGCATTTT; length: 15; J: TRBJ1-5; D: .; V: TRBV4-3; size: .
CDR3: CATSDLSGSGANVLTF; DNA: TGTGCCACCAGTGATTTGTCGGGATCTGGGGCCAACGTCCTGACTTTC; length: 16; J: TRBJ2-6; D: .; V: TRBV24-1; size: .
CDR3: CASSLQGVHEKLFF; DNA: TGTGCCAGCAGTTTACAAGGGGTACATGAAAAACTGTTTTTT; length: 14; J: TRBJ1-4; D: .; V: TRBV28; size: .
CDR3: CASSQGGQVDEQYF; DNA: TGTGCCAGCAGCCAAGGGGGCCAGGTGGACGAGCAGTACTTC; length: 14; J: TRBJ2-7; D: .; V: TRBV3-1/TRBV3-2; size: few
CDR3: CATSDLGTPPDTQYF; DNA: TGTGCCACCAGTGACCTGGGGACACCCCCTGATACGCAGTATTTT; length: 15; J: TRBJ2-3; D: .; V: TRBV24-1; size: .
CDR3: CASSWFRGGGYTF; DNA: TGTGCCAGCAGTTGGTTCAGGGGCGGTGGCTACACCTTC; length: 13; J: TRBJ1-2; D: .; V: TRBV6-5; size: .
CDR3: CAWSAGGFPLYF; DNA: TGTGCCTGGAGTGCGGGAGGTTTTCCCCTATATTTT; length: 12; J: TRBJ1-3; D: .; V: TRBV30; size: .
CDR3: CASSFDIENTEAFF; DNA: TGTGCCAGCAGCTTTGACATCGAGAACACTGAAGCTTTCTTT; length: 14; J: TRBJ1-1; D: .; V: TRBV7-9; size: .
CDR3: CASSYLLAQVINEQFF; DNA: TGTGCCAGCAGTTACCTCCTAGCGCAGGTGATAAATGAGCAGTTCTTC; length: 16; J: TRBJ2-1; D: .; V: TRBV6-2/TRBV6-3; size: .